Following are 3 T cell receptor beta chains from one sample sequenced in a study of regulatory T cells in long-lasting Graves disease. Library construction for TCR beta used iRepertoire HTBI primers and Arm-PCR of CDR3 regions. MiXCR, applied by TCRdb to the multiplex PCR reads, yields one record per CDR3 protein. In the table there are roughly 490,000 distinct CDR3 sequences, less than 25% of which are singletons. Time point described: persistent/refractory GD, antithyroid drugs over 5 years with positive TRAb. PBMCs were the source of the RNA used for TCR sequencing. The specimen was peripheral blood mononuclear cells (PBMCs), collected when the disease was refractory, from a patient treated with antithyroid drugs. All receptors come from a female donor with Graves disease.

This clonotype was seen repeatedly, ten times or more. V is TRBV28 and J is TRBJ1-5; no definite D call. The CDR3 loop spans 16 amino acids. Germline V gives CDR1 MDHEN, CDR2 SYDVKM. V lost 2 bases to trimming and J lost 2 bases, with 13 bases between them. DNA of the CDR3: TGTGCCAGCAGTTTAGTCCCCGGGTTACGCAATCAGCCCCAGCATTTT. It is translated as CASSLVPGLRNQPQHF.

DNA of the CDR3: TGTGCCAGCAGTTACTCGGGCTCGATCGGCTACACCTTC. Translating gives CASSYSGSIGYTF. This chain links TRBV6-2 or TRBV6-3 with TRBJ1-2, with D unclear. Germline CDR1 reads MNHEY; CDR2 reads SVGEGT. CDR3 length: 13 amino acids. Trimming pared 0 bases from V and 8 bases from J, leaving 10 bases between.

This clonotype was counted ten times or more. This chain joins TRBV7-2 and TRBJ1-2, with D possibly TRBD1 on 5 matching bases. Trimming left V 5 bases short and J 6 bases short, with 10 bases between. Germline CDR1 SGHTA, CDR2 FQGNSA. There are 12 residues in the CDR3. The CDR3 nucleotides read TGTGCCAGCAGCGCTGGAGGGGATGGCTACACCTTC. It codes for CASSAGGDGYTF.